This note documents a single T cell receptor beta chain sequence. Its target is not known. A universal primer site was incorporated via template switching, and the cDNA contained unique molecular identifiers. A single record per CDR3 protein comes from TCRdb applying MiXCR to the 5' RACE reads. The sample contains about 530,000 distinct CDR3 sequences, approximately 16% of which appear only once. The data originate from a study of identical twins. Study-wide results and limits: Beta out-of-frame sequences showed weaker excess sharing between twins. Invariant MAIT and iNKT cells could partly confound zero-insertion analyses. The models gave estimates that fell short of the out-of-frame TCR alpha sharing seen in monozygotic twins.

Trimming removed 6 bases from V and 4 bases from J; junction bases left unmatched: 9. Per the germline V gene, CDR1 is SEHNR and CDR2 is FQNEAQ (reference sequence). CDR3 length equals 15 residues. In addition, the sample was reused for a study of yellow fever vaccine responses in identical twins.

This clonotype originated in a woman aged 18-29 years in good health. The rearrangement uses TRBV7-9 and TRBJ2-3, with TRBD2 matching over 8 bases. Sequences were obtained from CD4+ T cells sorted from blood. CDR3 region: CASRLKRELADTQYF. Here the CDR3 DNA reads TGTGCCAGCAGGTTGAAGCGGGAGTTAGCAGATACGCAGTATTTT.